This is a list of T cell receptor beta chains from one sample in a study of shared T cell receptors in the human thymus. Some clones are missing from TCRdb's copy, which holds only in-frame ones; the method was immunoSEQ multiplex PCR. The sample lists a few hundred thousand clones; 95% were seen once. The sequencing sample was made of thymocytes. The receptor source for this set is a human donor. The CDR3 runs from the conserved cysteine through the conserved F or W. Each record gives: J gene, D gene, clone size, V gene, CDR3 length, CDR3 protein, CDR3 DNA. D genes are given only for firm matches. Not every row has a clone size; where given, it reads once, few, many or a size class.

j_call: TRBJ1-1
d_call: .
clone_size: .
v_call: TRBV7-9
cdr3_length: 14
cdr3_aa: CAGGRGSVNTEAFF
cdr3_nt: TGTGCGGGAGGCAGGGGATCGGTGAACACTGAAGCTTTCTTT

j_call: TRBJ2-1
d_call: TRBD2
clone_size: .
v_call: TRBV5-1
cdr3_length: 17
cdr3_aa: CASSGKGTSGRGNEQFF
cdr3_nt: TGCGCCAGCAGCGGGAAAGGGACTAGCGGGAGAGGGAATGAGCAGTTCTTC

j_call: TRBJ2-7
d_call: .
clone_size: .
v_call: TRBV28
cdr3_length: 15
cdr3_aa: CASSLHSGLENEQYF
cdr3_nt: TGTGCCAGCAGTCTCCATTCTGGACTGGAGAACGAGCAGTACTTC

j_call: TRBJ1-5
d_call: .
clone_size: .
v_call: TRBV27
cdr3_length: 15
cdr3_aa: CASSLNYAQTQPQHF
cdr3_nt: TGTGCCAGCAGTTTGAATTACGCCCAGACCCAGCCCCAGCATTTT

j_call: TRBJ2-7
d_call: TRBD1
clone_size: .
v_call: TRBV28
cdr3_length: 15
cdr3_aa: CASSLSPGGIYEQYF
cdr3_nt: TGTGCCAGCAGTTTATCCCCAGGGGGCATCTACGAGCAGTACTTC

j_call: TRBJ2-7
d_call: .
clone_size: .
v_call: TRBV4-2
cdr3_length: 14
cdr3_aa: CASSQDPGAYEQYF
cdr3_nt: TGTGCCAGCAGCCAAGATCCGGGGGCCTACGAGCAGTACTTC

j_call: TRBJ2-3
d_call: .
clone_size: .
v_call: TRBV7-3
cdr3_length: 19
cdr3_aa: CASSLTGTGSGSATDTQYF
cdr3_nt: TGTGCCAGCAGCTTAACGGGGACAGGGAGCGGGAGTGCAACAGATACGCAGTATTTT

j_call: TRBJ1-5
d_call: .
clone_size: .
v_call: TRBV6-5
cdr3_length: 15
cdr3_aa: CASSSTGNSNQPQHF
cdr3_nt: TGTGCCAGCAGTAGCACGGGCAATAGCAATCAGCCCCAGCATTTT

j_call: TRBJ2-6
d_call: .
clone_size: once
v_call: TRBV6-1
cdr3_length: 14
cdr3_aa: CATSGGCGANVLTF
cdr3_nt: TGTGCCACCAGCGGTGGGTGTGGGGCCAACGTCCTGACTTTC

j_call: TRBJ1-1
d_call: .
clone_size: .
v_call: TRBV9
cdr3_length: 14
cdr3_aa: CASTAGGANTEAFF
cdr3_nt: TGTGCCAGCACCGCCGGGGGGGCGAACACTGAAGCTTTCTTT

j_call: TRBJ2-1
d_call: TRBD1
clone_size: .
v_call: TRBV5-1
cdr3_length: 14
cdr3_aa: CASSPLQGVHEQFF
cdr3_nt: TGCGCCAGCAGCCCCCTCCAGGGGGTCCATGAGCAGTTCTTC

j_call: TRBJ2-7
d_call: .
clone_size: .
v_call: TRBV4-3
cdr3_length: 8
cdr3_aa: CAPYEQYF
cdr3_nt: TGCGCCCCCTACGAGCAGTACTTC

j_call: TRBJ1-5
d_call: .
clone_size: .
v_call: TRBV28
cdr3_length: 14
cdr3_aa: CASSLSQRDQPQHF
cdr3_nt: TGTGCCAGCAGTTTAAGTCAGCGCGATCAGCCCCAGCATTTT

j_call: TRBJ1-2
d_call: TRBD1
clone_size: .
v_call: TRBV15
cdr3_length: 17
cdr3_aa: CATSSKGRDRGRNGYTF
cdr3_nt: TGTGCCACCAGCAGCAAAGGCCGGGACAGGGGAAGGAATGGCTACACCTTC

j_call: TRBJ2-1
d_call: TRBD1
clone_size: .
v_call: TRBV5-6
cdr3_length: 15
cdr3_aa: CASSRGQGLYNEQFF
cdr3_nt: TGTGCCAGCAGCCGGGGACAGGGCCTCTACAATGAGCAGTTCTTC

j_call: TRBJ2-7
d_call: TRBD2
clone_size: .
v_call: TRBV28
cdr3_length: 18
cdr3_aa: CASSSFSSGTYISYEQYF
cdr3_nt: TGTGCCAGCAGTTCTTTTAGTAGCGGGACCTATATCTCCTACGAGCAGTACTTC

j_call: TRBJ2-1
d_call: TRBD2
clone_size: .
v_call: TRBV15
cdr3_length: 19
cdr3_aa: CATSRDTDSGVYTNNEQFF
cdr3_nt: TGTGCCACCAGCAGAGATACCGATAGCGGGGTTTACACCAACAATGAGCAGTTCTTC

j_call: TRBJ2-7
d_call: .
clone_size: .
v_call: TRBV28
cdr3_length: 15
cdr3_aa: CASSPAGVPPYEQYF
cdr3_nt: TGTGCCAGCAGTCCGGCCGGGGTACCCCCCTACGAGCAGTACTTC

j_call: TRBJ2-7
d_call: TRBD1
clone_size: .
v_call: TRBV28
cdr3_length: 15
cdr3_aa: CASSHPGGQGCEQYF
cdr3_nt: TGTGCCAGCAGTCACCCAGGGGGACAGGGGTGCGAGCAGTACTTC

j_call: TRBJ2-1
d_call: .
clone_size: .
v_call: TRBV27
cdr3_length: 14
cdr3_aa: CASSFDQPYNEQFF
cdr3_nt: TGTGCCAGCAGTTTTGACCAACCGTACAATGAGCAGTTCTTC

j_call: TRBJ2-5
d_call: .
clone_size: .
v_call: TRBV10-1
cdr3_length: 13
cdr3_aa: CASSRTRKETQYF
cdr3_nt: TGCGCCAGCAGTCGGACTCGGAAAGAGACCCAGTACTTC

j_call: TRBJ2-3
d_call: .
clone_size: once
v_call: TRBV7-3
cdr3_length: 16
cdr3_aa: CASSLGSYGGSDTQYF
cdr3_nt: TGTGCCAGCAGCTTAGGTAGTTATGGGGGCTCAGATACGCAGTATTTT

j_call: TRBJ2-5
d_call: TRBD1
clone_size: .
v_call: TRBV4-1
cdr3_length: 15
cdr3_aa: CASSQGRTGQETQYF
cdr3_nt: TGCGCCAGCAGCCAAGGAAGGACAGGGCAAGAGACCCAGTACTTC

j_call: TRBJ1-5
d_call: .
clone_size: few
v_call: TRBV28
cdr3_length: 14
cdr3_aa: CASRLGTHDQPQHF
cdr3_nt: TGTGCCAGCCGGCTAGGGACCCACGATCAGCCCCAGCATTTT